This paragraph covers one TCR beta chain sequence. The antigen is unknown. This entry is derived from a study of OX40 agonist ivuxolimab in advanced cancers. Study-level background: Patients took ivuxolimab, an agonistic anti-OX40 (CD134) antibody. Overall study results and limits: Expanded clones were, on average, more numerous in CD8+ T cells than in CD4+.

Sequencing used immunoSEQ multiplex PCR; TCRdb keeps in-frame clones, though not all of them. The sample includes 35,000 to 40,000 clones, around 92% of them seen just once. V lost 4 bases to trimming and J lost 6 bases; unmatched junction nucleotides: 15. This CDR3 has 18 residues. Germline-derived CDR1 and CDR2 are SGHAT and FQNNGV. The V and J genes are TRBV11-2 and TRBJ2-1; 10 bases are shared with TRBD2. The sample was CD4+ or CD8+ T cells sorted from blood, taken in a trial of the OX40 agonist ivuxolimab. This TCR was recovered from an adult with an advanced solid tumor such as melanoma, head and neck, liver or kidney cancer. As DNA, the CDR3 is TGTGCCAGCAGCTCCCTCCGGGGGAGCGGGAGGGCCGCCAATGAGCAGTTCTTC. Translation: CASSSLRGSGRAANEQFF.